This T cell receptor (beta chain) was captured in a study of T cell responses to AZD1222 COVID-19 vaccine. Sequencing used immunoSEQ multiplex PCR; TCRdb keeps in-frame clones, though not all of them. This sample has 120,000 or so clones; roughly 90% occur once, and the top ten carry more than 13%. Germline loops: CDR1 SGHRS, CDR2 YFSETQ. The CDR3 sequence is 13 residues long. Trimming cost V 5 bases and J 1 base, with 9 bases left between them. Whole-study findings and limits: Spike-specific TCR breadth and depth went up after people got two AZD1222 doses.

With regard to this clone: Its antigen remains unidentified.

The sequencing here drew on peripheral blood, taken on day 0 of AZD1222 vaccination. The rearrangement links TRBV5-1 to TRBJ1-1; possible D gene TRBD1, 5 bases. This clonotype was obtained from an adult in good health. DNA for the CDR3: TGCGCCAGCAGTTATGACAGGAACACTGAAGCTTTCTTT. Translation: CASSYDRNTEAFF.